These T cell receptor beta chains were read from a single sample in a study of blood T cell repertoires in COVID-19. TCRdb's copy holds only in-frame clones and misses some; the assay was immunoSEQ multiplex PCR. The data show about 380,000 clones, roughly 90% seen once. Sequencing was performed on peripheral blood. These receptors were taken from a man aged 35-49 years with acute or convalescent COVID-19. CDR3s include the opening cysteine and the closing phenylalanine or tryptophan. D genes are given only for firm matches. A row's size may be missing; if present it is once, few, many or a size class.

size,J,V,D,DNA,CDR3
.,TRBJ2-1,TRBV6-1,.,TGTGCCAGCAGTGAAATGGGCTCTCCCTACAATGAGCAGTTCTTC,CASSEMGSPYNEQFF
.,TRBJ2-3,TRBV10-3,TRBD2,TGTGCCATCAGCAGGACTAGCGGGAGGTCAGATACGCAGTATTTT,CAISRTSGRSDTQYF
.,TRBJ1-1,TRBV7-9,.,TGTGCCAGCAGCTTTATCTTCGGGGATGAAGCTTTCTTT,CASSFIFGDEAFF
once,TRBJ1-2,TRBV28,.,TGTGCCAGCAGTACGGGCGACAGCTATAACTATGGCTACACCTTC,CASSTGDSYNYGYTF
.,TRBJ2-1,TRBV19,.,TGTGCCAGTAGTACCTCAGGGCCCGAGCAGTTCTTC,CASSTSGPEQFF
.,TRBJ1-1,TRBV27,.,TGTGCCAGCAGCTCTCCAGGGGCACGGGGCATGAACACTGAAGCTTTCTTT,CASSSPGARGMNTEAFF
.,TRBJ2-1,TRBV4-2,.,TGTGCCAGCAGCCATCAGGCGGGAACCTACAATGAGCAGTTCTTC,CASSHQAGTYNEQFF
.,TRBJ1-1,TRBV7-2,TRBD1,TGTGCCAGCAGCTTAGCCCCGGGACAGGAAGCTTTCTTT,CASSLAPGQEAFF
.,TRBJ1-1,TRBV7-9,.,TGTGCCAGCAGCTCGCAGAGTAGAGGGCCGAACACTAAAGCTTTCTTT,CASSSQSRGPNTKAFF
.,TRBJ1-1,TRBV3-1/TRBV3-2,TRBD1,TGTGCCAGCAGCCAGGACAGGGAAGTCACTGAAGCTTTCTTT,CASSQDREVTEAFF
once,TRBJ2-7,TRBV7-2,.,TGTGCCAGCAGCTTAGTTGGAGGGAGCCGCTACGAGCAGTACTTC,CASSLVGGSRYEQYF
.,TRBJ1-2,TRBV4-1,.,TGCGCCAGCAGCAAGGACAGAGTTAACTATGGCTACACCTTC,CASSKDRVNYGYTF
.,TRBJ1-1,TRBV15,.,TGTGCCACCAGGGAACAGGGAACGAACACTGAAGCTTTCTTT,CATREQGTNTEAFF
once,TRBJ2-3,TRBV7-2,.,TGTGCCAGCAGCTTAGTCCTAGGTCCAGATACGCAGTATTTT,CASSLVLGPDTQYF
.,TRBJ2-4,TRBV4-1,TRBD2,TGCGCCAGCAGCCAACCTCTAGCGGGAGAAGCCAAAAACATTCAGTACTTC,CASSQPLAGEAKNIQYF
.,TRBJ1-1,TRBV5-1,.,TGCGCCAGCAGCTTGTCATTAGACACTGAAGCTTTCTTT,CASSLSLDTEAFF
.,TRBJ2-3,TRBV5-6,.,TGTGCCAGCAGCTTGGGAACAAGCACAGATACGCAGTATTTT,CASSLGTSTDTQYF
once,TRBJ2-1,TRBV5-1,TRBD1,TGCGCCAGCAGCTTGGTGGGACAGGGGAGTGAGCAGTTCTTC,CASSLVGQGSEQFF
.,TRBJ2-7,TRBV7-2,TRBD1,TGTGCCAGCAGCATTCTACAGGGGTTCTACGAGCAGTACTTC,CASSILQGFYEQYF
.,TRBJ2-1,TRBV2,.,TGTGCCAGCAGTGAAGGTCTAGCGTACACACACGGGAACAATGAGCAGTTCTTC,CASSEGLAYTHGNNEQFF
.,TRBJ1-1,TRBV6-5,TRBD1,TGTGCCAGCAGCTCAGGGGGGAACACTGAAGCTTTCTTT,CASSSGGNTEAFF
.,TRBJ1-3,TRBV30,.,TGTGCCTGGAGTAGGGACAAGAGCTCTGGAAACACCATATATTTT,CAWSRDKSSGNTIYF
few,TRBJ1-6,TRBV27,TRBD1,TGTGCCAGCAGTTTATATTCCACCGGGACAGGGAGTTCACCCCTCCACTTT,CASSLYSTGTGSSPLHF
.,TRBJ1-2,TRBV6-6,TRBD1,TGTGCCAGCAGTCGAGGCCCGGGGGGACAGGGTAACTATGGCTACACCTTC,CASSRGPGGQGNYGYTF
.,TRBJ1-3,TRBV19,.,TGTGCCAGTAGTCCGCGGGGGGGGCCTATCTCTGGAAACACCATATATTTT,CASSPRGGPISGNTIYF
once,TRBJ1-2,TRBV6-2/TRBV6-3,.,TGTGCCAGCAGTTACGGGCAGGTCGACGGCTACACCTTC,CASSYGQVDGYTF
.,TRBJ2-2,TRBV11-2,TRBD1,TGTGCCAGCAGCTTAGCAGGGGGCCTCACCGGGGAGCTGTTTTTT,CASSLAGGLTGELFF
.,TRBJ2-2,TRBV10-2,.,TGCGCCAGCGGGGGGGCAGGGACCGGGGAGCTGTTTTTT,CASGGAGTGELFF
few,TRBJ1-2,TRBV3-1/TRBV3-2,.,TGTGCCAGCAGCCAAGATCTGCGAAGTGGCTACACCTTC,CASSQDLRSGYTF
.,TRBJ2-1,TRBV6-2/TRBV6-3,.,TGTGCCAGCAGTTACGGGGCAAGGCAGGAGCAGTTCTTC,CASSYGARQEQFF
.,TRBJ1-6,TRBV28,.,TGTGCCAGCTTTCCCGACAGTAATTCACCCCTCCACTTT,CASFPDSNSPLHF
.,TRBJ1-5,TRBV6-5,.,TGTGCCAGCAGTTCAGGCCCGAATCAGCCCCAGCATTTT,CASSSGPNQPQHF
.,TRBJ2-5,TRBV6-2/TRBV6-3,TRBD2,TGTGCCAGCAGTTACTTGGGAGGGCCCTCTGAGACCCAGTACTTC,CASSYLGGPSETQYF